This TCR beta chain was retrieved from a study of Ad26.COV2.S vaccination and SARS-CoV-2 variants. Study-wide results and limits: The placebo group had lower spike-specific TCR breadth than the vaccine recipients did. Substantial breadth in spike-specific CD8+ and CD4+ T cell responses was reportedly seen after vaccination. Measures of TCR breadth and depth may have fallen short of total T cell responses.

V lost 4 bases and J 4 bases, leaving 8 bases between the germline ends. CDR1 and CDR2 (germline): MDHEN, SYDVKM. The CDR3 is made up of 13 amino acids. As concerns this clone: What it recognizes is unknown.

The table came from immunoSEQ multiplex PCR; TCRdb's copy has only in-frame clones and leaves some out. The sample has about 87,000 clones; 82% are singletons. The chain uses TRBV28 and TRBJ2-1, with TRBD1 as a possible D gene (5 bases). Here the sequenced sample was peripheral blood, taken after recovery from COVID-19. The sequence was collected from a human donor who had recovered from COVID-19. CDR3 protein: CASSSPGYNEQFF. DNA for the CDR3: TGTGCCAGCAGTTCCCCAGGGTACAATGAGCAGTTCTTC.